Each of the 32 T cell receptor beta chains below was sequenced from the same sample in a study. TCRdb ran MiXCR on the RT-PCR reads and lists one entry per CDR3 protein. The sample contains hundreds of thousands of distinct CDR3 sequences, 11% to 15% of which appear only once. Sample: memory CD4+ T cells from blood. These TCRs come from a female donor in good health, serving as a healthy control.

A few counts support this clonotype. The chain is built from TRBV27 and TRBJ1-6; D not resolved. V lost 4 bases and J 2 bases, leaving 6 bases between the germline ends. The CDR3 length is 14 residues. Looked up from germline, CDR1 is MNHEY and CDR2 is SMNVEV (reference sequence). The CDR3 DNA follows: TGTGCCAGCAGTTATACAGCCTATAATTCACCCCTCCACTTT. It translates to CASSYTAYNSPLHF.

J is TRBJ1-6 and V is TRBV6-5; D is perhaps TRBD1 (5 bases). The germline V gene has CDR1 MNHEY and CDR2 SVGAGI. The CDR3 extends over 15 amino acids. V lost 2 bases to trimming and J lost 8 bases, with 13 bases between them. In nucleotides, the CDR3 is TGTGCCAGCAGTTACATCGGCCCCAGGGATTCACCCCTCCACTTT. Amino acid sequence: CASSYIGPRDSPLHF.

V gene TRBV25-1 combines with J gene TRBJ1-4; a weak D match, TRBD1 (5 bases). Germline V gene data show CDR1 as MGHDK and CDR2 as SYGVNS. Trimming removed 8 bases from V and 8 bases from J, with 12 bases in between. The CDR3 runs 12 residues. CDR3 bases: TGTGCCAGCTCCAGGGCCCTGGAAAAACTGTTTTTT. It yields the protein CASSRALEKLFF.

This chain uses TRBV14 with TRBJ1-1; D is ambiguous. The CDR3 consists of 14 residues. CDR1 SGHDN and CDR2 FVKESK come from the germline V gene. Trimming cost V 4 bases and J 3 bases, with 12 bases left between them. The CDR3 here is CASSRYVGDTEAFF. CDR3 coding DNA: TGTGCCAGCAGCCGCTACGTCGGGGACACTGAAGCTTTCTTT.

This clonotype has a handful of counts. The chain combines TRBV4-1 with TRBJ2-7; TRBD1 aligns across 8 bases. This CDR3 is built from 16 residues. V shed 4 bases, J shed 0 bases, and the junction held 8 bases outside the gene matches. Germline V gene sequence: CDR1 MGHRA, CDR2 YSYEKL. CDR3 sequence reads: CASSRGQGAYSYEQYF. The CDR3 nucleotides read TGCGCCAGCAGCCGAGGTCAGGGGGCCTACTCCTACGAGCAGTACTTC.

This clonotype appeared a few times. The V gene is TRBV18, the J gene TRBJ2-5; weak D call: TRBD2 (6 bases). Germline CDR1 and CDR2: KGHSH and LQKENI. Between the trimmed V and J ends, which lost 4 bases and 5 bases, there was a span of 17 bases. This CDR3 has 15 amino acids. CDR3 DNA sequence: TGTGCCAGCTCACTACTATCCGGGGGTTCCGAGACCCAGTACTTC. This encodes CASSLLSGGSETQYF. Variable domain in full (rest from reference TRBV18 and TRBJ2-5): NAGVMQNPRHLVRRRGQEARLRCSPMKGHSHVYWYRQLPEEGLKFMVYLQKENIIDESGMPKERFSAEFPKEGPSILRIQQVVRGDSAAYFCASSLLSGGSETQYFGPGTRLLVL.

The chain joins TRBV7-2 to TRBJ1-1, with 7 bases identical to TRBD1. The germline gives CDR1 SGHTA, CDR2 FQGNSA. This CDR3 is 15 amino acids long. The junction had 13 bases not matched to a gene; V was cut back by 1 base and J by 11 bases. Here the CDR3 DNA reads TGTGCCAGCAGCTTAGGTTTTGGGCAGGGGGGTCGCGCTTTCTTT. It encodes CASSLGFGQGGRAFF.

This clonotype was counted only a few times. The chain recombines TRBV10-3 with TRBJ2-3, with 14 bases identical to TRBD2. The CDR3 consists of 18 residues. With 3 bases clipped from V and 0 bases from J, the junction kept 5 bases outside the gene matches. Germline CDR1 is ENHRY and CDR2 is SYGVKD. In DNA form, the CDR3 reads TGTGCCATCAGTGATCGGACTAGCGGGGGGATAAGCACAGATACGCAGTATTTT. This codes for CAISDRTSGGISTDTQYF.

This clonotype occurred a few times. This chain joins TRBV3-1 and TRBJ2-7, with D hard to call. V gave up 4 bases and J gave up 3 bases, with 16 bases separating them. CDR3 length: 15 amino acids. Per the germline V gene, CDR1 is LGHDT and CDR2 is YNNKEL (reference sequence). The CDR3 loop is CASSPPNGIRYEQYF. CDR3 sequence (DNA): TGTGCCAGCAGCCCCCCGAACGGCATCCGCTACGAGCAGTACTTC.

This clonotype was detected a few times. This rearrangement joins TRBV12-3 or TRBV12-4 to TRBJ2-1, with a tentative D call TRBD1 (6 bases). V lost 1 base, J lost 9 bases, and 10 bases lay in between. The CDR3 length is 13 residues. CDR3 DNA sequence: TGTGCCAGCAGTTTAGGGGGGCGAGGTGAGCAGTTCTTC. Residues: CASSLGGRGEQFF.

In this sample, this clonotype turned up a few times. This chain uses TRBV5-6 with TRBJ2-3, with TRBD2 matching over 10 bases. The ends lost 0 bases at V and 0 bases at J; junction bases unmatched: 4. This CDR3 contains 17 residues. Germline V gene lookup returns CDR1 SGHDT and CDR2 YYEEEE. The CDR3 DNA is TGTGCCAGCAGCTTGGTACTAGCGGGACTTAGCACAGATACGCAGTATTTT. It codes for CASSLVLAGLSTDTQYF.

The genes are TRBV27 and TRBJ1-6, with unresolved D. There are 13 residues in the CDR3. V was shortened by 6 bases and J by 9 bases, with 12 bases between the two germline ends. From germline, CDR1 is MNHEY and CDR2 SMNVEV (reference sequence). In DNA, the CDR3 is TGTGCCAGCAGAAGGGATTGGCGTTCACCCCTCCACTTT. Translation gives CASRRDWRSPLHF.

This clonotype was seen only a few times. The J gene is TRBJ2-3, the V gene TRBV12-3 or TRBV12-4, with a weak D call TRBD1 (5 bases). Trimming took off 3 bases at V and 0 bases at J, with 13 bases between the two ends. The CDR3 runs 16 residues. Here the CDR3 DNA reads TGTGCCAGCAGTTTCCGAAGGGGTGGAAGCACAGATACGCAGTATTTT. Translating gives CASSFRRGGSTDTQYF.

This clonotype was seen many times. The chain has TRBV27 and TRBJ2-1; possibly TRBD1 or TRBD2 for D (5 bases each). Germline values: CDR1 MNHEY, CDR2 SMNVEV (reference sequence). The CDR3 totals 15 residues. V was pared by 3 bases and J by 4 bases, with 13 bases between. CDR3 sequence (DNA): TGTGCCAGCAGTTTTAGGGACGCCCTTTACAATGAGCAGTTCTTC. Translation: CASSFRDALYNEQFF.

This clonotype occurred many times. The rearrangement joins TRBV27 to TRBJ2-7; TRBD2 matches at 11 bases. From germline, CDR1 is MNHEY and CDR2 SMNVEV (reference sequence). The CDR3 has 15 residues. The trim removed 8 bases at V and 3 bases at J, leaving 9 bases unmatched. CDR3 sequence (DNA): TGTGCCAGCGGGCTAGCGGGAGGCCGGGACTACGAGCAGTACTTC. Its translation is CASGLAGGRDYEQYF.

V usage is TRBV5-1 and J usage is TRBJ1-5; unclear D gene. V was trimmed by 0 bases and J by 0 bases, leaving 10 bases between them. This CDR3 is 16 amino acids long. Germline CDR1 reads SGHRS; CDR2 reads YFSETQ. The CDR3 reads CASSLGTDSSNQPQHF. In DNA, the CDR3 is TGCGCCAGCAGCTTGGGAACGGATAGTAGCAATCAGCCCCAGCATTTT.

This chain links TRBV3-1 with TRBJ2-7; TRBD1 might be the D (5 bases). With 1 base removed from V and 0 bases from J, the gap between germline ends came to 10 bases. The CDR3 sequence is 15 residues long. The germline V gene encodes CDR1 LGHDT and CDR2 YNNKEL (reference sequence). The CDR3 sequence: CASSQGSRGSYEQYF. The CDR3 region has the DNA TGTGCCAGCAGCCAAGGATCTAGGGGCTCCTACGAGCAGTACTTC.

This clonotype was recorded a few times. V usage is TRBV20-1 and J usage is TRBJ2-2; the D gene could be TRBD1 or TRBD2 (5 bases each). V was cut by 0 bases and J by 3 bases, with 11 bases left in between. Germline loops: CDR1 DFQATT, CDR2 SNEGSKA (reference sequence). The CDR3 has 15 residues. DNA for the CDR3: TGCAGTGCTAGAGAGGGGGAGTTAGACACCGGGGAGCTGTTTTTT. Translation: CSAREGELDTGELFF.

This clonotype has just a few counts. The chain recombines TRBV18 with TRBJ1-5, with a weak D call TRBD1 (5 bases). The CDR3 loop spans 13 amino acids. CDR1 and CDR2 from the germline V gene are KGHSH and LQKENI. With 3 bases removed from V and 6 bases from J, the gap between germline ends came to 9 bases. CDR3 in DNA: TGTGCCAGCTCACCGGACACACTTCAGCCCCAGCATTTT. Residues: CASSPDTLQPQHF.

This clonotype was observed many times. J is TRBJ2-7 and V is TRBV10-3; 8 nucleotides agree with TRBD2. Germline V gives CDR1 ENHRY, CDR2 SYGVKD. V was clipped by 6 bases and J by 12 bases; unmatched bases: 19. This CDR3 has 15 residues. This chain's CDR3 is CAIRGVSGTIRGAYF. The DNA of the CDR3 is TGTGCCATCAGGGGCGTTAGCGGGACGATTCGGGGGGCGTACTTC.

This clonotype was counted a few times. The chain has TRBV5-1 and TRBJ1-2; TRBD1 might be the D (5 bases). The length of the CDR3 is 14 residues. Germline CDR1 and CDR2: SGHRS and YFSETQ. V lost 4 bases and J 7 bases, leaving 17 bases between the germline ends. The DNA for the CDR3 is TGCGCCAGCAGCCGCGACAGTAGTGGAGGTGGCTACACCTTC. As protein: CASSRDSSGGGYTF.

The chain employs TRBV18 and TRBJ2-7, with D perhaps TRBD2 (7 bases). This CDR3 has 15 amino acids. V dropped 2 bases and J dropped 2 bases, with 13 bases sitting between them. The germline V gene encodes CDR1 KGHSH and CDR2 LQKENI. The CDR3 sequence: CASSPFQRDTYEQYF. The DNA for the CDR3 is TGTGCCAGCTCACCATTCCAGCGGGACACCTACGAGCAGTACTTC.

This chain uses TRBV2 with TRBJ2-2, with TRBD1 as a possible D gene (6 bases). Germline V CDR1 and CDR2: SNHLY, FYNNEI. The CDR3 totals 14 residues. V was shortened by 6 bases and J by 5 bases, with 13 bases between the two germline ends. CDR3 in amino acids: CASSGQRTTGELFF. For the CDR3, the DNA is TGTGCCAGCAGCGGACAGAGAACAACCGGGGAGCTGTTTTTT. The complete variable domain, with remaining parts taken from reference TRBV2 and TRBJ2-2, reads EPEVTQTPSHQVTQMGQEVILRCVPISNHLYFYWYRQILGQKVEFLVSFYNNEISEKSEIFDDQFSVERPDGSNFTLKIRSTKLEDSAMYFCASSGQRTTGELFFGEGSRLTVL.

The chain couples TRBV12-3 or TRBV12-4 to TRBJ2-3; D uncertain. The CDR3 is 14 amino acids. Trimming left V 5 bases short and J 4 bases short, with 13 bases between. The CDR3 loop reads CASSPSRASDTQYF. CDR3 coding DNA: TGTGCCAGCAGTCCTTCTAGGGCCTCAGATACGCAGTATTTT.

This clonotype was seen a few times. J is TRBJ2-2 and V is TRBV29-1; D remains ambiguous. The CDR3 extends over 14 amino acids. The germline V and J ends were trimmed by 7 bases and 5 bases, with 17 bases remaining between them. Germline V gene sequence: CDR1 SQVTM, CDR2 ANQGSEA. CDR3 nucleotide sequence: TGCAGCGGATCTTGGGGTGGGAAGACCGGGGAGCTGTTTTTT. This gives the protein CSGSWGGKTGELFF.

Ten or more counts support this clonotype. The V and J genes are TRBV5-8 and TRBJ2-7; 7 bases are a match to TRBD2. Per the germline V gene, CDR1 is SGHTS and CDR2 is YDEGEE. The ends lost 3 bases at V and 3 bases at J; junction bases unmatched: 3. The CDR3 loop spans 13 amino acids. CDR3 loop: CASSWGGDYEQYF. As DNA, the CDR3 is TGTGCCAGCAGCTGGGGGGGAGACTACGAGCAGTACTTC.

This clonotype was picked up many times. V gene TRBV6-5 combines with J gene TRBJ2-7; weak D call: TRBD2 (6 bases). This CDR3 region has 13 residues. With 6 bases removed from V and 4 bases from J, the gap between germline ends came to 13 bases. CDR1 is MNHEY, CDR2 SVGAGI, per germline. CDR3 in amino acids: CASSPPGVYEQYF. The CDR3 region has the DNA TGTGCCAGCAGCCCCCCGGGGGTATACGAGCAGTACTTC.

This clonotype was seen many times. The rearrangement joins TRBV12-3 or TRBV12-4 to TRBJ2-3; D assignment may be TRBD1 or TRBD2 (5 bases each). Trimming removed 7 bases at V and 4 bases at J, with 9 bases between. The CDR3 consists of 12 residues. CDR3 DNA: TGTGCCAGCACCTGGGGACCAGATACGCAGTATTTT. Translation gives CASTWGPDTQYF.

The chain is built from TRBV19 and TRBJ2-7; 10 nucleotides agree with TRBD1. This CDR3 region has 15 residues. Per the germline V gene, CDR1 is LNHDA and CDR2 is SQIVND (reference sequence). J gave up 0 bases and V 6 bases, and 5 bases lay outside the gene matches. The CDR3, as DNA: TGTGCCAGTAGGAGACAGGGGGCCGACTCCTACGAGCAGTACTTC. Its protein is CASRRQGADSYEQYF.

In regard to this clonotype: A much bigger clone sits one base away, suggesting this may be a read error. The CDR3 does not close with the conserved phenylalanine or tryptophan, likely indicating a read error. The V and J genes are TRBV20-1 and TRBJ1-5, with D possibly TRBD1 on 5 matching bases. The CDR3 length is 14 residues. Germline-derived CDR1 and CDR2 are DFQATT and SNEGSKA (reference sequence). The ends were cut back, 7 bases at V and 0 bases at J, with 13 bases in the middle. As DNA, the CDR3 is TGCAGTGGAGTGGGACCGATTAGCAATCAGCCCCAGCATCTT. The encoded protein is CSGVGPISNQPQHL.

This clonotype was seen repeatedly, ten times or more. This rearrangement joins TRBV5-1 to TRBJ2-5; D remains ambiguous. V lost 2 bases and J lost 0, with 8 bases in between. CDR3 length: 14 amino acids. Germline CDR1 SGHRS, CDR2 YFSETQ. The CDR3 reads CASSFGQYQETQYF. As DNA, the CDR3 is TGCGCCAGCAGCTTCGGCCAGTACCAAGAGACCCAGTACTTC.

There are a few counts of this clonotype. CDR3 nucleotides: TGTGCCAGCACGACAGGGTACAATCAGCCCCAGCATTTT. Its protein product is CASTTGYNQPQHF. The J gene is TRBJ1-5, the V gene TRBV7-9; TRBD1 matches 7 bases. V lost 7 bases and J lost 3; bases outside the gene matches: 3. Germline lookup yields CDR1 SEHNR and CDR2 FQNEAQ (reference sequence). The CDR3 contains 13 residues. Full variable domain (remainder filled in from reference TRBV7-9 and TRBJ1-5): DTGVSQNPRHKITKRGQNVTFRCDPISEHNRLYWYRQTLGQGPEFLTYFQNEAQLEKSRLLSDRFSAERPKGSFSTLEIQRTEQGDSAMYLCASTTGYNQPQHFGDGTRLSIL.